This T cell receptor (beta chain) was sequenced in a study of T cells after yellow fever vaccination. V lost 5 bases to trimming and J lost 0 bases, with 11 bases between them. Germline V gene lookup returns CDR1 SGHTA and CDR2 FQGNSA. The CDR3 totals 16 residues. With respect to this clonotype: No antigen is known for it.

Study results and limitations: Abundant contaminating clonotypes from the bulk population could appear in FACS-sorted repertoires. Reappearance after the booster was seen for most primary-vaccination clones, at 95% to 97% CD4 and around 90% CD8.

Making TCR cDNA involved 5'RACE template switching, which added UMIs and a universal primer site. MiXCR, applied by TCRdb to the 5' RACE reads, yields one record per CDR3 protein. In the table there are 300,000 to 400,000 distinct CDR3 sequences, roughly an eighth of which are singletons. The chain recombines TRBV7-2 with TRBJ2-6; D may be TRBD1 (6 bases). The sample here was CD4+ T cells sorted from PBMCs, taken 15 days after the yellow fever booster vaccination. This sequence originates from a man younger than 35 who received the YFV17D yellow fever vaccine. DNA of the CDR3: TGTGCCAGCAGCCCCACAGGGCCCTCTGGGGCCAACGTCCTGACTTTC. Translating gives CASSPTGPSGANVLTF. The full variable domain, with the rest looked up from reference TRBV7-2 and TRBJ2-6, is GAGVSQSPSNKVTEKGKDVELRCDPISGHTALYWYRQSLGQGLEFLIYFQGNSAPDKSGLPSDRFSAERTGGSVSTLTIQRTQQEDSAVYLCASSPTGPSGANVLTFGAGSRLTVL.